This T cell receptor beta chain was captured in a study of T cells in Graves' hyperthyroidism and ophthalmopathy (dated by TCRdb to between 2019 and 2020). For the wider study: Peripheral blood samples were taken at the time of initial diagnosis, prior to any treatment. A discovery cohort of around 98 patients, roughly 40 with Graves' ophthalmopathy and fewer than 65 with stable Graves' hyperthyroidism, was used to find distinguishing TCR V-J signatures. An independent validation cohort of under 20 hyperthyroidism patients and more than 15 patients who later progressed to ophthalmopathy tested prospective prediction of ophthalmopathy. The roughly 100 discovery patients were randomly divided into training and test sets at a 7:3 ratio. Thyroid tissue and blood T-cell repertoires from several Graves' hyperthyroidism patients were also compared in the study. Once sampling was done, hyperthyroidism patients were given methimazole at a starting dose of 30 mg daily, whereas ophthalmopathy patients were given high-dose intravenous methylprednisolone. The paper reports TCR Vbeta CDR3 sequencing of some 140 peripheral blood samples: approximately 41 ophthalmopathy, around 80 hyperthyroidism and roughly 17 progressor patients. On the study overall, not on this receptor specifically: In validation, progression to ophthalmopathy was predicted by the model with almost 71% sensitivity and roughly 76% specificity, a median of approximately 6.5 months before onset. No statistical method was used to set the sample size in advance, and investigators knew the group allocation. Most expanded thyroid clonotypes (frequency above 0.001) were also detected in blood, suggesting blood repertoires may reflect thyroid immune responses. Ophthalmopathy was separated from stable hyperthyroidism by a 13 V-J signature model, with around 90% sensitivity and 81% to 82% specificity obtained in cross-validation and 80%/75% obtained in testing.

The TCR beta CDR3 regions were amplified from RNA transcripts. The first round of RT-PCR for the TCR CDR3 was performed with the HTBI primer set and the Qiagen OneStep RT-PCR kit. The libraries were constructed in a second round of multiplex PCR and then size-selected and purified. The libraries were sequenced on an Illumina HiSeq2000 using paired-end 100 bp reads. Per the source publication's procedure: SOAPnuke was used to process the raw data, throwing out any read that contained adapters or uncalled bases, had a mean Phred below 15, or lacked an exact constant-primer or identifier match. COPE v1.2.5 was used to merge the high-quality paired reads, and each unique nucleotide sequence was defined as a clonotype. Clonotypes were aligned to IMGT TRBV, TRBD and TRBJ reference segments using MiTCR v1.1. The analysis included only V-J combinations with a frequency above 0.0001, which together covered over 98% of the repertoires. A TCS score was defined as the ratio between F50 (clonal expansion) and ExV (chaos), using BLOSUM62-based TCRdist between CDR3 peptides within each V-J. Welch's t-statistics and random forest reduced around 550 V-J features to roughly 13, which were used in a naive Bayes classifier (R e1071). The public reads were reprocessed in TCRdb via fastp at Q25 and MiXCR, keeping in-frame beta chains. Rows are combined by CDR3 protein, so each entry shows the most common genes and DNA. TCRdb assigned the V and J calls; the authors' analysis was not used. The table for this sample lists approximately 400,000 distinct CDR3 sequences; more than 12% of them were counted only once. Approximately 27% of the sample is taken by the ten largest.

Inclusive of the bounding cysteine and phenylalanine, the CDR3 is 17 residues long. CDR3 DNA is the only sequence kept; it has 51 bases, read in frame from the first base. Clipping removes 4 bases from V and 2 bases from J, with 10 as the unmatched junction base count. CDR1 and CDR2 were assigned from the germline V gene as MGHRA and YSYEKL. Regarding this clonotype: The antigen this receptor binds is unknown. No quality values exist for individual bases; no much larger clone is one base distant.

In the ophthalmopathy patients, disease was moderately to severely active, with a Clinical Activity Score of 3 or more, a NOSPECS grade of 4 or more, and a duration of less than 3 months. Any patient with an uncontrolled infection, another autoimmune disease, pregnancy or lactation was excluded. Diagnoses relied on clinical symptoms, serum thyroxine and TRAb, thyroid ultrasound and orbital computed tomography. PBMCs were isolated from approximately 10 ml of fresh peripheral blood by Ficoll-Paque density gradient centrifugation. Total RNA was extracted with Trizol reagent, and quality was checked on an Agilent 2100 Bioanalyzer.

Sequencing was performed on blood. The sequence was collected from a man aged 50 to 60 with Graves' ophthalmopathy. The chain is made from TRBV4-1 and TRBJ2-2, with 7 junctional bases fitting TRBD2. The DNA is as follows: TGCGCCAGCAGCCTCCCCGGGGGAGGGCTAAACACCGGGGAGCTGTTTTTT. Translated, this is CASSLPGGGLNTGELFF.